One and the same sample provided the 18 T cell receptor beta chains below, sequenced in a study of Ad26.COV2.S vaccination and SARS-CoV-2 variants. Treatment indicated: around 19 received Ad26.COV2.S at low or high dose, single or two shots; about 5 received placebo; per-sample allocation not given. Vaccine and placebo recipients were sampled on day 63 after the first injection. The method was immunoSEQ multiplex PCR; TCRdb's version includes in-frame clones alone and lacks a portion of them. Of about 440,000 clones listed, about 90% are singletons. Here the sequenced sample was peripheral blood, taken in a trial of Ad26.COV2.S vaccine versus placebo. Every receptor here comes from a person aged 18-60 years who received the Ad26.COV2.S COVID-19 vaccine or a placebo.

The rearrangement uses TRBV7-9 and TRBJ2-1, with D possibly matching TRBD2 (5 bases). Trimming pared 0 bases from V and 4 bases from J, leaving 7 bases between. The CDR3 has 14 amino acids. The germline gives CDR1 SEHNR, CDR2 FQNEAQ (reference sequence). In DNA, the CDR3 is TGTGCCAGCAGCTTAGCTAGCGAATACAATGAGCAGTTCTTC. Encoded protein: CASSLASEYNEQFF.

The chain carries TRBV7-9 and TRBJ2-3; the D call may be TRBD1 or TRBD2 (5 bases each). With 4 bases removed from V and 1 base from J, the gap between germline ends came to 12 bases. Per germline, CDR1 SEHNR and CDR2 FQNEAQ (reference sequence). The CDR3 sequence is 15 residues long. The CDR3 region has the DNA TGTGCCAGCAGCTCCCTAAGGGACGGCACAGATACGCAGTATTTT. As protein: CASSSLRDGTDTQYF.

V gene TRBV5-1 combines with J gene TRBJ1-4, with D perhaps TRBD1 (6 bases). The CDR3 is 15 amino acids. V lost 7 bases to trimming and J lost 8 bases, with 21 bases between them. Looked up from germline, CDR1 is SGHRS and CDR2 is YFSETQ. The CDR3 DNA follows: TGCGCCAGCGCTATATCAGGGGAGAGAGAAGAAAAACTGTTTTTT. Amino acid sequence: CASAISGEREEKLFF. The complete variable domain, with remaining parts taken from reference TRBV5-1 and TRBJ1-4, reads KAGVTQTPRYLIKTRGQQVTLSCSPISGHRSVSWYQQTPGQGLQFLFEYFSETQRNKGNFPGRFSGRQFSNSRSEMNVSTLELGDSALYLCASAISGEREEKLFFGSGTQLSVL.

V is TRBV9 and J is TRBJ2-1, with TRBD2 matching 7 bases. CDR1 and CDR2 from the germline V gene are SGDLS and YYNGEE. The V segment lost 0 bases and the J segment 1 base; nucleotides outside the gene matches: 7. The CDR3 totals 17 residues. The CDR3 bases are TGTGCCAGCAGCGTAGGGATGACTAGCCGGTCCTACAATGAGCAGTTCTTC. It encodes CASSVGMTSRSYNEQFF.

The genes are TRBV5-6 and TRBJ1-3; 9 bases match TRBD1. The CDR3 is 14 residues long. Germline loops: CDR1 SGHDT, CDR2 YYEEEE. With V trimmed by 0 bases and J by 11 bases, 6 bases remained unmatched. CDR3 nucleotides: TGTGCCAGCAGCTTGGTTTGGACAGGGGATTCCATATATTTT. As protein: CASSLVWTGDSIYF.

The rearrangement joins TRBV27 to TRBJ2-2, with TRBD2 matching over 9 bases. The trim removed 7 bases at V and 6 bases at J, leaving 15 bases unmatched. This CDR3 region has 17 residues. Per germline, CDR1 MNHEY and CDR2 SMNVEV (reference sequence). The CDR3 here is CASTTRRVAGVSGELFF. The CDR3 nucleotides read TGTGCCAGCACTACCCGGAGGGTAGCGGGAGTCTCCGGGGAGCTGTTTTTT.

The chain has TRBV28 and TRBJ2-3; D ambiguous. This CDR3 is 12 amino acids long. The germline gives CDR1 MDHEN, CDR2 SYDVKM. Deletions cut 9 bases from V and 8 bases from J, with 15 bases between. CDR3 residues: CASTSGVGTQYF. CDR3 DNA: TGTGCCAGTACGAGTGGGGTTGGTACGCAGTATTTT.

The V gene is TRBV7-9, the J gene TRBJ1-1; 9 bases fit TRBD1. V shed 0 bases and J 1 base; nucleotides not matched to a gene: 6. The CDR3 extends over 17 amino acids. Germline loops: CDR1 SEHNR, CDR2 FQNEAQ (reference sequence). This CDR3 reads CASSLAQTGGSNTEAFF. DNA of the CDR3: TGTGCCAGCAGCTTAGCCCAGACAGGGGGTTCGAACACTGAAGCTTTCTTT.

The chain joins TRBV5-8 to TRBJ1-1, with D hard to call. Germline lookup yields CDR1 SGHTS and CDR2 YDEGEE. This CDR3 has 13 amino acids. Deletions cut 2 bases from V and 3 bases from J, with 8 bases between. As DNA, the CDR3 is TGTGCCAGCAGCTTTGCAGGTTACACTGAAGCTTTCTTT. It specifies CASSFAGYTEAFF.

The V and J genes are TRBV6-2 or TRBV6-3 and TRBJ2-1; D perhaps matches TRBD2 (5 bases). V was clipped by 6 bases and J by 9 bases, with 9 bases between them. Germline assignment: CDR1 MNHEY and CDR2 SVGEGT. The CDR3 extends over 11 amino acids. CDR3 protein: CASSPEGEQFF. CDR3 DNA: TGTGCCAGCAGCCCAGAGGGTGAGCAGTTCTTC.

V gene TRBV3-1 (or the pseudogene TRBV3-2) combines with J gene TRBJ2-5; possible D gene TRBD2, 7 bases. The germline V gene encodes CDR1 LGHDT and CDR2 YNNKEL (reference sequence). Trimming cost V 1 base and J 7 bases, with 19 bases left between them. CDR3 size: 16 residues. CDR3 region: CASSQVQAGTTGTQYF. The CDR3 nucleotides read TGTGCCAGCAGCCAAGTTCAAGCGGGGACAACCGGGACCCAGTACTTC.

The chain employs TRBV28 and TRBJ2-7, with D perhaps matching TRBD1 or TRBD2 (6 bases each). This CDR3 comprises 16 residues. V was cut by 5 bases and J by 2 bases, with 19 bases left in between. The germline V gene encodes CDR1 MDHEN and CDR2 SYDVKM. CDR3 region: CASSTSLGAPTYEQYF. The CDR3 coding sequence is TGTGCCAGCAGTACTAGCTTGGGGGCCCCGACCTACGAGCAGTACTTC.

CDR3: CAAGGGYTGELFF. DNA for the CDR3: TGTGCCGCAGGGGGAGGATACACCGGGGAGCTGTTTTTT. The chain links TRBV19 to TRBJ2-2; possibly TRBD1 for D (7 bases). V lost 11 bases, J lost 3 bases, and 13 bases lay in between. Germline V gene sequence: CDR1 LNHDA, CDR2 SQIVND (reference sequence). The CDR3 covers 13 residues.

The V gene is TRBV30, the J gene TRBJ1-2; D is ambiguous. The V end was cut by 1 base, the J end by 2 bases, with 11 bases between. This CDR3 has 14 residues. From germline, CDR1 is GTSNPN and CDR2 SVGIG (reference sequence). The CDR3 DNA is TGTGCCTGGAGTGCCCAAACGGGGAACTATGGCTACACCTTC. Its translation is CAWSAQTGNYGYTF. The entire variable domain, with the rest obtained from reference TRBV30 and TRBJ1-2, is as follows: SQTIHQWPATLVQPVGSPLSLECTVEGTSNPNLYWYRQAAGRGLQLLFYSVGIGQISSEVPQNLSASRPQDRQFILSSKKLLLSDSGFYLCAWSAQTGNYGYTFGSGTRLTVV.

This sequence joins TRBV30 and TRBJ1-5; 7 bases match TRBD1. The CDR3 runs 17 residues. The germline CDR1 and CDR2 sequences are GTSNPN and SVGIG (reference sequence). The ends lost 0 bases at V and 7 bases at J; junction bases unmatched: 15. The CDR3 here is CAWSVPDLRQGEQPQHF. For the CDR3, the DNA is TGTGCCTGGAGTGTACCCGACCTAAGACAGGGAGAACAGCCCCAGCATTTT.

The V call is TRBV9, the J call TRBJ1-1; TRBD1 might be the D (6 bases). Germline V gene lookup returns CDR1 SGDLS and CDR2 YYNGEE. This CDR3 is 16 amino acids long. V gave up 2 bases and J gave up 7 bases, with 21 bases separating them. Written as DNA, the CDR3 is TGTGCCAGCAGCGTTTACAGGGACCTTGGCCTTAATGAAGCTTTCTTT. Encoded protein: CASSVYRDLGLNEAFF.

The chain couples TRBV7-2 to TRBJ2-5; 9 bases are a match to TRBD2. The germline CDR1 and CDR2 sequences are SGHTA and FQGNSA. This CDR3 has 15 residues. V gave up 5 bases and J gave up 7 bases; unmatched junction bases: 11. CDR3 nucleotides: TGTGCCAGCAGCATACTCCCGGCGGGAGGGGGGACCCAGTACTTC. Amino acid sequence: CASSILPAGGGTQYF.

The J gene is TRBJ2-7, the V gene TRBV7-9, with 9 nucleotides matching TRBD1. Germline lookup yields CDR1 SEHNR and CDR2 FQNEAQ (reference sequence). J gave up 5 bases and V 4 bases, and 6 bases lay outside the gene matches. This CDR3 has 14 residues. The CDR3 nucleotides are TGTGCCAGCAGCTCCCGGACAGGGGATGACGAGCAGTACTTC. Translated, it gives CASSSRTGDDEQYF.